The following is a T cell receptor beta chain sequence with its context. This record belongs to a study of preoperative IRX-2 immunotherapy in early breast cancer. Between the trimmed V and J ends, which lost 7 bases and 4 bases, there was a span of 17 bases. Per the germline V gene, CDR1 is LNHDA and CDR2 is SQIVND (reference sequence). The CDR3 totals 15 residues. As for treatment: preoperative locoregional IRX-2 cytokine immunotherapy. Samples came from a phase Ib trial of preoperative locoregional IRX-2 cytokine immunotherapy. Clones were sequenced by immunoSEQ multiplex PCR, and TCRdb holds only the in-frame ones, with some missing. The table records tens of thousands of clones, 75% to 85% of them present only once.

The receptor was derived from a human donor with breast cancer. Sequencing was performed on lymph node tissue, taken after IRX-2 immunotherapy. The chain is built from TRBV19 and TRBJ1-3; a possible D gene is TRBD1 (5 bases). CDR3 residues: CASTLRHTGGNTIYF. The CDR3 region has the DNA TGTGCCAGTACCCTCAGACACACAGGAGGAAACACCATATATTTT.